This TCR beta chain emerged from a study of cytomegalovirus exposure and HLA in healthy donors. Regarding the study as a whole: 164 TCR beta chains were listed as cytomegalovirus-associated.

PCR was performed using 60 Vbeta and 13 Jbeta primers. Profiled with immunoSEQ multiplex PCR; TCRdb holds only in-frame clones, not every one. This sample yields roughly 120,000 clones, of which about 78% are seen a single time; 8.2% belongs to the top ten. A note on this clone: Its antigen is as yet unknown.

J was trimmed by 5 bases and V by 8 bases; bases with no gene match: 7. This CDR3 has 14 residues. Germline values: CDR1 MNHEY, CDR2 SVGAGI. Each donor's status was that of a healthy bone marrow donor. This rearrangement joins TRBV6-5 to TRBJ1-4, with 8 bases fitting TRBD1. The sequence was collected from a middle-aged woman in good health and CMV-seropositive. The sequenced sample consisted of PBMCs. The CDR3 coding sequence is TGTGCCAGCGGACCGAGGACAGGGAATGAAAAACTGTTTTTT. Residues: CASGPRTGNEKLFF.